Sequencing of this TCR beta chain was carried out in a study of blood T cell repertoires in COVID-19. Study at large: Nucleic acid was either cDNA or gDNA, and it came from T cells, B-cell-depleted T cells, or PBMCs.

This CDR3 region has 16 residues. Germline loops: CDR1 LNHDA, CDR2 SQIVND (reference sequence). V lost 5 bases, J lost 4 bases, and 11 bases stayed unmatched. In the original analysis: Amplification of reference gene primers provided the estimated nucleated cell counts. Method: immunoSEQ multiplex PCR; TCRdb's copy keeps in-frame clones and lacks some. V, J and clone size derive from that table, while D and trimming were established from the DNA sequence. The sample holds approximately 500,000 clones, 89% seen once. In Seattle, patients joined the study during active infection and were tracked longitudinally.

The receptor was isolated from a man between 18 and 29 years old with COVID-19, enrolled during active disease. The V call is TRBV19, the J call TRBJ2-1; 7 nucleotides line up with TRBD1. The material sequenced was peripheral blood. CDR3 amino acids: CASSPDRVNLYNEQFF. The CDR3 nucleotides read TGTGCCAGTAGTCCCGACAGGGTCAACCTTTACAATGAGCAGTTCTTC.